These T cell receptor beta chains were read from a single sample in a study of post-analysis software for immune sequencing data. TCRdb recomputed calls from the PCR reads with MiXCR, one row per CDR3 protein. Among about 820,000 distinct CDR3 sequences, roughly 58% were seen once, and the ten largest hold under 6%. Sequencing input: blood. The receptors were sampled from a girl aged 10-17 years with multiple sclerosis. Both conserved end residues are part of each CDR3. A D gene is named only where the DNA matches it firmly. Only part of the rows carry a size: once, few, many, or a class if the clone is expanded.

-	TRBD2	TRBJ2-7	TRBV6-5	CASSIGRVWSYEQYF	TGTGCCAGCAGTATCGGGAGGGTTTGGTCCTACGAGCAGTACTTC
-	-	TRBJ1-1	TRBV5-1	CASSPRQVNTEAFF	TGCGCCAGCAGCCCACGACAGGTTAACACTGAAGCTTTCTTT
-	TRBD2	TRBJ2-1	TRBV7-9	CASSSTSGKIYNEQFF	TGTGCCAGCAGCTCCACTAGCGGGAAGATCTACAATGAGCAGTTCTTC
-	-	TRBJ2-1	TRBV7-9	CASSLYHNEQFF	TGTGCCAGCAGCCTTTACCACAATGAGCAGTTCTTC
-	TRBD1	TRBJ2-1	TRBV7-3	CATQGAADNEQFF	TGTGCCACACAGGGGGCCGCTGACAATGAGCAGTTCTTC
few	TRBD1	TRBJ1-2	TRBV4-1	CASSQRGQGNYGYTF	TGCGCCAGCAGCCAAAGGGGACAGGGCAACTATGGCTACACCTTC
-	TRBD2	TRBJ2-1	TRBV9	CASSVSSGRSLSSYNEQFF	TGTGCCAGCAGCGTGTCTAGCGGGAGGTCCCTGAGCTCCTACAATGAGCAGTTCTTC
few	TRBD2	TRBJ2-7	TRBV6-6	CASSRSGRMGEQYF	TGTGCCAGCAGTAGGAGCGGGAGAATGGGTGAGCAGTACTTC
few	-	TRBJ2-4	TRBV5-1	CASSFGDIQYF	TGCGCCAGCAGCTTCGGGGATATTCAGTACTTC
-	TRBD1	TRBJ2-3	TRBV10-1	CASSEHRGFGTDTQYF	TGCGCCAGCTCGGAACACAGGGGTTTCGGCACAGATACGCAGTATTTT
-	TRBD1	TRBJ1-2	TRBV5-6	CASSSGAGGRGYTF	TGTGCCAGCAGCTCTGGTGCAGGGGGTCGTGGCTACACCTTC
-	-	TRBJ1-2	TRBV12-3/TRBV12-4	CASSDTRKPYGYTF	TGTGCCAGCAGTGACACCCGGAAACCCTATGGCTACACCTTC
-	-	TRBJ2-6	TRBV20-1	CSARGSSLFSSSGANVLTF	TGCAGTGCTAGAGGCTCCAGTCTCTTCTCCTCGTCTGGGGCCAACGTCCTGACTTTC
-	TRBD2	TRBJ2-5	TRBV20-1	CSARDRRREGRETQYF	TGCAGTGCTAGAGATCGCCGGCGGGAGGGCCGTGAGACCCAGTACTTC
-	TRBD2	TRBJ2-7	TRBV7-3	CASSLVPGTSGSYEQYF	TGTGCCAGCAGTCTCGTCCCGGGAACTAGCGGTTCCTACGAGCAGTACTTC
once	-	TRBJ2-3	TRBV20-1	CSAMAGTDTQYF	TGCAGTGCTATGGCGGGGACAGATACGCAGTATTTT
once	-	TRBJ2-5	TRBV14	CASSQDFPRETQYF	TGTGCCAGCAGCCAAGATTTCCCCCGGGAGACCCAGTACTTC
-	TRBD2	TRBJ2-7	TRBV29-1	CSVPSGSGYEQYF	TGCAGCGTTCCCAGCGGGAGTGGGTACGAGCAGTACTTC
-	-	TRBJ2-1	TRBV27	CASKMEDYDTSVQFF	TGTGCCAGCAAAATGGAGGACTACGACACCTCGGTTCAGTTCTTC
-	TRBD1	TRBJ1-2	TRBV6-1	CASRTMGQGGGYTF	TGTGCCAGCAGGACCATGGGACAGGGGGGCGGCTACACCTTC
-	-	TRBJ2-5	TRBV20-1	CSARAGREETQYF	TGCAGTGCTAGAGCGGGCAGGGAAGAGACCCAGTACTTC
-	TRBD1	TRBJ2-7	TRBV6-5	CASRWTGGYEQYF	TGTGCCAGCAGGTGGACAGGGGGCTACGAGCAGTACTTC
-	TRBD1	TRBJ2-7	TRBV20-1	CSASGGQVSYEQYF	TGCAGTGCTTCAGGGGGCCAGGTGTCCTACGAGCAGTACTTC
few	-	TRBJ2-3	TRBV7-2	CASSTPQGRQYF	TGTGCCAGCAGCACACCTCAGGGGAGGCAGTATTTT
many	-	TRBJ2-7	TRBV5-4	CASSLGPSAYEQYF	TGTGCCAGCAGCTTGGGTCCTAGTGCCTACGAGCAGTACTTC
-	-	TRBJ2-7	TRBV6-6	CASSLRDNAYF	TGTGCCAGCAGCCTCCGGGACAACGCGTACTTC
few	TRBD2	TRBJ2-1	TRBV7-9	CASTGLAGLNEQFF	TGTGCCAGCACTGGACTAGCGGGCCTCAATGAGCAGTTCTTC
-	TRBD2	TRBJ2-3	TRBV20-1	CSARESSGAFTDTQYF	TGCAGTGCTAGAGAGAGTAGCGGGGCTTTCACAGATACGCAGTATTTT